These 20 T cell receptor beta chains came from one sample sequenced in a study of cytomegalovirus exposure and HLA in healthy donors (dated by TCRdb to about 2017). The library was built by means of the immunoSEQ multiplex PCR assay. The multiplex PCR relied on a mix of 60 forward primers for TCR Vbeta segments and 13 reverse primers for TCR Jbeta segments. TCRdb obtained this table from immuneACCESS and retained in-frame rearrangements with V and J assigned. These tables miss some clones; where compared with another copy, unresolved V genes account for less than half of the shortfall, and the remainder is unexplained. This sample is represented by 150,000 to 200,000 clones; roughly four fifths of them were singletons. Of the sample, approximately 2% is held by the ten largest clones. The sample taken for sequencing was PBMCs. The receptors come from a man aged 25 to 45 in good health and CMV-seronegative.

The CDR3 nucleotides are TGTGCCAGCAGTGTTGCGGCTAGCGGGCGTCAAGAGACCCAGTACTTC. Its protein is CASSVAASGRQETQYF. This chain joins TRBV6-1 and TRBJ2-5; 8 positions match TRBD2. CDR1 is MNHNS and CDR2 is SASEGT in the germline V gene. This CDR3 is built from 16 residues. Trimming cost V 4 bases and J 2 bases; bases outside gene matches: 9.

This sequence joins TRBV27 and TRBJ1-5; TRBD1 matches 7 bases. The V gene end was trimmed by 5 bases and the J gene end by 5 bases; junction bases not matched to a gene: 6. The germline V gene has CDR1 MNHEY and CDR2 SMNVEV (reference sequence). The CDR3 has 14 amino acids. CDR3 in DNA: TGTGCCAGCAGTCCAGGACAGGTTCATCAGCCCCAGCATTTT. Encoded protein: CASSPGQVHQPQHF.

The chain joins TRBV27 to TRBJ2-7; 8 nucleotides align to TRBD2. In germline, CDR1 is MNHEY, CDR2 SMNVEV (reference sequence). The V and J ends lost 7 bases and 0 bases, in that order; junction bases with no gene match: 5. The CDR3 totals 14 residues. CDR3 sequence: CASKPLAASYEQYF. CDR3 in DNA: TGTGCCAGCAAGCCACTAGCGGCCTCCTACGAGCAGTACTTC.

The chain is built from TRBV5-4 and TRBJ1-1; a possible D gene is TRBD1 (5 bases). Germline V gene lookup returns CDR1 SGHNT and CDR2 YYREEE (reference sequence). The CDR3 is 14 residues long. The V and J ends lost 4 bases and 1 base respectively, with 11 bases between them. The CDR3 nucleotides read TGTGCCAGCAGCCTGCCCGACAGGAACACTGAAGCTTTCTTT. Encoded protein: CASSLPDRNTEAFF.

The chain carries TRBV6-4 and TRBJ1-2; 7 positions match TRBD1. After removal of 6 bases from V and 7 bases from J, the junction contained 17 bases not matched to a gene. This CDR3 is built from 16 residues. Germline V gene data show CDR1 as MRHNA and CDR2 as SNTAGT. CDR3 loop: CASRPTPTGAQGGYTF. The CDR3 DNA sequence: TGTGCCAGCAGACCGACTCCAACAGGGGCCCAGGGTGGCTACACCTTC.

The chain has TRBV11-3 and TRBJ1-1, with 8 positions matching TRBD1. The CDR3 runs 14 residues. Germline V gene data show CDR1 as SGHNT and CDR2 as YENEEA. The ends lost 5 bases at V and 1 base at J; junction bases unmatched: 3. As DNA, the CDR3 is TGTGCCAGCAGCACCGGACAGGGGAACACTGAAGCTTTCTTT. Its protein product is CASSTGQGNTEAFF. The whole variable domain, filled in from reference TRBV11-3 and TRBJ1-1, reads EAGVVQSPRYKIIEKKQPVAFWCNPISGHNTLYWYLQNLGQGPELLIRYENEEAVDDSQLPKDRFSAERLKGVDSTLKIQPAELGDSAVYLCASSTGQGNTEAFFGQGTRLTVV.

V and J are TRBV2 and TRBJ2-5, with 13 nucleotides matching TRBD2. Per germline, CDR1 SNHLY and CDR2 FYNNEI. This CDR3 comprises 14 residues. V lost 6 bases to trimming and J lost 5 bases; unmatched junction nucleotides: 3. CDR3 sequence: CASRGTSGTETQYF. CDR3 nucleotides: TGTGCCAGCAGGGGGACTAGCGGGACGGAGACCCAGTACTTC. The whole variable domain, filled in from reference TRBV2 and TRBJ2-5, reads EPEVTQTPSHQVTQMGQEVILRCVPISNHLYFYWYRQILGQKVEFLVSFYNNEISEKSEIFDDQFSVERPDGSNFTLKIRSTKLEDSAMYFCASRGTSGTETQYFGPGTRLLVL.

The chain links TRBV11-3 to TRBJ2-7, with TRBD1 matching over 11 bases. Germline V gene data show CDR1 as SGHNT and CDR2 as YENEEA. J was trimmed by 6 bases and V by 6 bases; bases with no gene match: 4. The length of the CDR3 is 13 residues. CDR3 in amino acids: CASSWDRGSEQYF. CDR3 in DNA: TGTGCCAGCAGTTGGGACAGGGGGTCCGAGCAGTACTTC.

This clone occurred once. The genes are TRBV2 and TRBJ2-3, with 8 bases fitting TRBD2. The junction had 6 bases not matched to a gene; V was cut back by 9 bases and J by 4 bases. Germline-derived CDR1 and CDR2 are SNHLY and FYNNEI. This CDR3 is 13 amino acids long. The CDR3 DNA reads TGTGCCAGTAGAGCGGGAGTCGCAGATACGCAGTATTTT. Amino acids: CASRAGVADTQYF.

CDR3 region: CAISEGGGGQPQHF. CDR3 sequence (DNA): TGTGCCATCAGTGAGGGTGGGGGGGGACAGCCCCAGCATTTT. The rearrangement links TRBV10-3 to TRBJ1-5, with D tentatively TRBD1 (5 bases). Germline V gene data show CDR1 as ENHRY and CDR2 as SYGVKD. Trimming cost V 2 bases and J 7 bases, with 12 bases left between them. This CDR3 has 14 residues.

The chain joins TRBV7-3 to TRBJ2-1; 7 bases map to TRBD1. The CDR3 loop spans 15 amino acids. Germline assignment: CDR1 SGHTA and CDR2 FQGTGA. After removal of 4 bases from V and 8 bases from J, the junction contained 11 bases not matched to a gene. The CDR3 loop is CASSSQGSGIYEQFF. CDR3 coding DNA: TGTGCCAGCAGCTCACAGGGGTCTGGGATCTATGAGCAGTTCTTC. Full variable domain (missing parts from reference TRBV7-3 and TRBJ2-1): GAGVSQTPSNKVTEKGKYVELRCDPISGHTALYWYRQSLGQGPEFLIYFQGTGAADDSGLPNDRFFAVRPEGSVSTLKIQRTERGDSAVYLCASSSQGSGIYEQFFGPGTRLTVL.

This chain connects TRBV15 to TRBJ1-2, with D uncertain. Trimming took 0 bases from V and 4 from J, leaving 9 bases between them. Germline V gives CDR1 LNHNV, CDR2 YYDKDF (reference sequence). CDR3 length: 14 residues. Written as DNA, the CDR3 is TGTGCCACCAGCAGAGATTCGGTCGGCTATGGCTACACCTTC. It yields the protein CATSRDSVGYGYTF.

The chain combines TRBV11-2 with TRBJ1-6; TRBD1 matches at 9 bases. The CDR3 length is 15 residues. The V segment lost 2 bases and the J segment 10 bases; nucleotides outside the gene matches: 6. Germline V gene lookup returns CDR1 SGHAT and CDR2 FQNNGV. The CDR3 region has the DNA TGTGCCAGCAGCTTAACAGGGGGCAAAAGATCACCCCTCCACTTT. This translates into CASSLTGGKRSPLHF.

The chain is built from TRBV2 and TRBJ2-7; 8 bases map to TRBD2. The ends lost 0 bases at V and 2 bases at J; junction bases unmatched: 3. Germline CDR1 is SNHLY and CDR2 is FYNNEI. CDR3 size: 15 residues. CDR3 protein: CASSEALAGTYEQYF. As DNA, the CDR3 is TGTGCCAGCAGTGAAGCTTTAGCGGGGACCTACGAGCAGTACTTC.

The J gene is TRBJ2-7, the V gene TRBV6-5; 12 bases fit TRBD1. The trim removed 9 bases at V and 6 bases at J, leaving 9 bases unmatched. The CDR3 spans 14 residues. Per germline, CDR1 MNHEY and CDR2 SVGAGI. The CDR3 nucleotides are TGTGCCAGTGCCCGGGACAGGGGGCTTTCCGAGCAGTACTTC. Its protein product is CASARDRGLSEQYF.

The genes are TRBV27 and TRBJ2-7; 7 nucleotides line up with TRBD1. This CDR3 comprises 16 residues. Germline assignment: CDR1 MNHEY and CDR2 SMNVEV (reference sequence). J gave up 0 bases and V 8 bases, and 13 bases lay outside the gene matches. The CDR3 sequence is CASRRTGLSSSYEQYF. The CDR3 DNA follows: TGTGCCAGCCGAAGGACAGGTCTCTCCAGCTCCTACGAGCAGTACTTC.

The J gene is TRBJ1-1, the V gene TRBV9, with D possibly matching TRBD1 (6 bases). CDR3 length: 12 amino acids. V lost 5 bases, J lost 5 bases, and 10 bases lay in between. Germline V gene lookup returns CDR1 SGDLS and CDR2 YYNGEE. The CDR3 region is CASSTGSTEAFF. CDR3 nucleotide sequence: TGTGCCAGCAGTACAGGGTCGACTGAAGCTTTCTTT.

The chain links TRBV15 to TRBJ2-7, with D perhaps TRBD2 (5 bases). Per germline, CDR1 LNHNV and CDR2 YYDKDF (reference sequence). Trimming stripped 0 bases from V and 0 bases from J, with 9 bases between. The CDR3 has 15 amino acids. The CDR3 protein is CATSRDLAVSYEQYF. As DNA, the CDR3 is TGTGCCACCAGCAGAGATCTAGCAGTCTCCTACGAGCAGTACTTC.

The CDR3 is CASSQEGGTGKAFF. The CDR3 DNA sequence: TGTGCCAGCAGCCAAGAGGGGGGGACAGGAAAAGCTTTCTTT. The rearrangement joins TRBV14 to TRBJ1-1, with 8 bases aligning to TRBD1. Germline CDR1 and CDR2: SGHDN and FVKESK. The junction had 6 bases not matched to a gene; V was cut back by 0 bases and J by 9 bases. The CDR3 contains 14 residues.

The chain recombines TRBV2 with TRBJ2-3; TRBD2 might be the D (6 bases). Trimming took off 8 bases at V and 2 bases at J, with 14 bases between the two ends. The V gene's germline CDR1 is SNHLY and CDR2 FYNNEI. The CDR3 is made up of 14 amino acids. CDR3 sequence: CASGGAPHTDTQYF. The DNA for the CDR3 is TGTGCCAGCGGCGGGGCGCCACACACAGATACGCAGTATTTT.